This TCR beta chain derives from a study of chemoradiotherapy in HPV16-positive cancers. Using immunoSEQ multiplex PCR, the repertoire was profiled, and TCRdb retains in-frame clones only, with some absent. The sample carries approximately 30,000 clones, over 90% recorded once. The germline V gene has CDR1 MRHNA and CDR2 SNTAGT. With V trimmed by 5 bases and J by 0 bases, 4 bases remained unmatched. This CDR3 contains 15 residues. The chain has TRBV6-4 and TRBJ2-3, with 8 nucleotides matching TRBD2. The TCR comes from a human donor with HPV-associated anogenital cancer. Sample: blood, taken from a patient who underwent chemoradiotherapy. CDR3 in amino acids: CASSSTSGSTDTQYF. The CDR3 DNA follows: TGTGCCAGCAGTTCCACTAGCGGAAGCACAGATACGCAGTATTTT.